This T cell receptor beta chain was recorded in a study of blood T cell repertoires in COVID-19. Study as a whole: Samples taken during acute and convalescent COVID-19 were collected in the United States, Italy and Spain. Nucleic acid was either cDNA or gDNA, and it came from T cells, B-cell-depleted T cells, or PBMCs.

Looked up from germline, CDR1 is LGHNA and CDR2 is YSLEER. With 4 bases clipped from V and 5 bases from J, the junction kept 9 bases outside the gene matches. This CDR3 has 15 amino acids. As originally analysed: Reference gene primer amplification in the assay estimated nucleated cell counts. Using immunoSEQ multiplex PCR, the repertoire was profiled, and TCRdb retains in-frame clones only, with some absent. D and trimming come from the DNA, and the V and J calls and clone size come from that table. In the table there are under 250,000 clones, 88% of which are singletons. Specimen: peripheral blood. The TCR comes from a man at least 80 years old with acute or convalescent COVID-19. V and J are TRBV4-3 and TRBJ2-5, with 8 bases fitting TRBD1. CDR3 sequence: CASSPRDRWGETQYF. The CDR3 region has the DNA TGCGCCAGCAGCCCCAGGGACAGGTGGGGGGAGACCCAGTACTTC.